Listed below are T cell receptor beta chains from one sample, sequenced in a study of PD-L1 blockade in urothelial cancer. Sequencing used immunoSEQ multiplex PCR; TCRdb keeps in-frame clones, though not all of them. The sample contains about 41,000 clones, 70% to 85% of which appear only once. The specimen was PBMCs, collected around atezolizumab (anti-PD-L1) treatment. Source of these receptors: a man aged 55 to 70 with urothelial cancer. Both conserved end residues are part of each CDR3. The D gene is left open where the match is weak. Where a row states a size, it is once, few, many or the class of an expanded clone; other rows omit it.

TRBV5-6	TRBJ1-6	once	NA	CASSDGVRGSPLHF	TGTGCCAGCAGCGACGGAGTCAGGGGTTCACCCCTCCACTTT
TRBV6-4	TRBJ2-2	NA	NA	CASRGQSNTGELFF	TGTGCCAGCAGAGGACAGTCGAACACCGGGGAGCTGTTTTTT
TRBV30	TRBJ2-5	NA	NA	CAWSNSPQQETQYF	TGTGCCTGGAGTAATAGCCCCCAACAAGAGACCCAGTACTTC
TRBV11-2	TRBJ2-4	NA	TRBD2	CASSLDSASGVIQNIQYF	TGTGCCAGCAGCTTAGATTCTGCTAGCGGGGTTATACAAAACATTCAGTACTTC
TRBV18	TRBJ1-1	NA	TRBD1	CASSLGTGDTEAFF	TGTGCCAGCTCACTAGGGACAGGGGACACTGAAGCTTTCTTT
TRBV11-3	TRBJ2-1	NA	TRBD2	CASSLAKRGWNEQFF	TGTGCCAGCAGCTTAGCCAAGCGGGGGTGGAATGAGCAGTTCTTC
TRBV28	TRBJ2-1	NA	TRBD1	CASRPRGQSANEQFF	TGTGCCAGCAGGCCCAGGGGACAGTCCGCCAATGAGCAGTTCTTC
TRBV4-1	TRBJ2-1	many	NA	CASSQETDNNEQFF	TGCGCCAGCAGCCAAGAGACAGACAACAATGAGCAGTTCTTC
TRBV5-6	TRBJ2-7	NA	NA	CASSLVVGGEQYF	TGTGCCAGCAGCTTGGTAGTAGGCGGCGAGCAGTACTTC
TRBV30	TRBJ1-1	few	NA	CAWSSRVTEAFF	TGTGCCTGGAGTTCCAGGGTTACTGAAGCTTTCTTT
TRBV5-4	TRBJ2-1	NA	NA	CASSLDGNNYNEQFF	TGTGCCAGCAGCTTGGACGGGAATAATTACAATGAGCAGTTCTTC
TRBV30	TRBJ1-1	NA	TRBD1	CAWYRGENTEAFF	TGTGCCTGGTACAGGGGGGAGAACACTGAAGCTTTCTTT
TRBV6-1	TRBJ2-7	NA	NA	CASSAGLGTYEQYF	TGTGCCAGCAGTGCCGGACTGGGAACCTACGAGCAGTACTTC
TRBV7-8	TRBJ2-7	NA	NA	CASSLDADEQYF	TGTGCCAGCAGCTTAGATGCGGACGAGCAGTACTTC
TRBV11-3	TRBJ2-1	NA	TRBD2	CASSLGGGTHNEQFF	TGTGCCAGCAGCTTAGGCGGGGGGACACACAATGAGCAGTTCTTC
TRBV5-1	TRBJ1-2	NA	NA	CASSPGGLDGNYGYTF	TGCGCCAGCAGCCCCGGGGGATTAGACGGGAACTATGGCTACACCTTC
TRBV7-8	TRBJ2-5	NA	TRBD1	CASSSGQGVGETQYF	TGTGCCAGCAGCTCAGGACAGGGTGTGGGAGAGACCCAGTACTTC
TRBV4-2	TRBJ2-1	once	TRBD2	CASSPSGLAGGHEQFF	TGTGCCAGCAGCCCAAGCGGGCTAGCGGGGGGGCATGAGCAGTTCTTC
TRBV2	TRBJ2-5	NA	NA	CASPARQGYSDQETQYF	TGTGCCAGCCCGGCCAGGCAGGGATATTCTGACCAAGAGACCCAGTACTTC
TRBV6-5	TRBJ1-1	NA	TRBD1	CASSYLGQGVNTEAFF	TGTGCCAGCAGTTACCTGGGACAGGGGGTGAACACTGAAGCTTTCTTT
TRBV6-5	TRBJ2-3	NA	TRBD2	CASRARLAGEDTQYF	TGTGCCAGCAGGGCCAGACTAGCGGGGGAAGATACGCAGTATTTT
TRBV11-2	TRBJ1-1	NA	TRBD1	CASSLLTGENTEAFF	TGTGCCAGCAGCTTATTGACAGGGGAGAACACTGAAGCTTTCTTT
TRBV4-2	TRBJ2-1	NA	TRBD2	CASSQQPGLAGSEQFF	TGTGCCAGCAGCCAACAACCGGGACTAGCGGGAAGTGAGCAGTTCTTC
TRBV5-6	TRBJ2-5	NA	NA	CASSLMRETQYF	TGTGCCAGCAGCTTAATGAGGGAGACCCAGTACTTC
TRBV4-1	TRBJ2-2	NA	TRBD2	CASSQGGGENTGELFF	TGCGCCAGCAGCCAAGGTGGGGGGGAGAACACCGGGGAGCTGTTTTTT
TRBV18	TRBJ2-2	NA	NA	CASSRSWGLRNTGELFF	TGTGCCAGCTCCCGCAGTTGGGGACTGCGGAACACCGGGGAGCTGTTTTTT
TRBV6-5	TRBJ1-1	NA	TRBD1	CASSYRGQGRKTEAFF	TGTGCCAGCAGTTACCGGGGACAGGGTAGGAAGACTGAAGCTTTCTTT
TRBV5-8	TRBJ2-2	NA	TRBD1	CASSLRGTGGTGELFF	TGTGCCAGCAGCCTCCGCGGGACAGGGGGCACCGGGGAGCTGTTTTTT
TRBV5-6	TRBJ1-6	once	NA	CASSLDIQSDSPLHF	TGTGCCAGCAGCTTGGACATACAGTCGGATTCACCCCTCCACTTT
TRBV6-1	TRBJ2-5	NA	TRBD2	CASSEVWSGGTGTQYF	TGTGCCAGCAGTGAGGTTTGGAGCGGGGGGACGGGGACCCAGTACTTC
TRBV7-9	TRBJ1-2	NA	NA	CASTTLGGVGSGYTF	TGTGCCAGCACCACGCTGGGGGGAGTCGGAAGCGGCTACACCTTC
TRBV10-3	TRBJ1-2	NA	TRBD1	CAISGPGTANYGYTF	TGTGCCATCAGTGGGCCCGGGACAGCAAACTATGGCTACACCTTC